Listed here are 7 T cell receptor beta chains from one sample, sequenced in a study of metastatic and nonmetastatic thyroid tumors. MiXCR re-clonotyped the PCR reads for TCRdb. This sample has approximately 35,000 clones, with about 40% found just once. Thyroid surgery had not been preceded by any treatment in any patient. Sequencing was performed on tumor tissue. These TCRs come from a female donor with papillary thyroid cancer or a benign thyroid nodule (not recorded which). Some clones in this sample may be carry-over from other donors' samples.

Sample share makes this clone large (0.1 to 1%). The genes are TRBV6-1 and TRBJ1-2; possible D gene TRBD1, 5 bases. This CDR3 has 12 residues. Germline V lookup: CDR1 MNHNS, CDR2 SASEGT. The V end was cut by 11 bases, the J end by 4 bases, with 14 bases between. DNA of the CDR3: TGTGCCCTCGGGGGGGGATTCTATGGCTACACCTTC. It translates to CALGGGFYGYTF.

In its sample, this clone was seen a few times. This rearrangement joins TRBV6-5 to TRBJ1-1; 9 bases agree with TRBD1. The CDR3 loop spans 15 amino acids. Trimming took 5 bases from V and 5 from J; bases not matched to a gene: 9. Germline V gene sequence: CDR1 MNHEY, CDR2 SVGAGI. The CDR3 sequence: CASSLRTGEGTEAFF. In DNA, the CDR3 is TGTGCCAGCAGTCTACGGACAGGGGAGGGGACTGAAGCTTTCTTT.

This chain connects TRBV5-1 to TRBJ1-2, with unresolved D. This CDR3 comprises 13 residues. Germline-derived CDR1 and CDR2 are SGHRS and YFSETQ. Between the trimmed V and J ends, which lost 2 bases and 6 bases, there was a span of 11 bases. The CDR3 DNA follows: TGCGCCAGCAGCTTTGCAGGTCTTGATGGCTACACCTTC. It yields the protein CASSFAGLDGYTF.

The V call is TRBV11-1, the J call TRBJ2-1; D tentatively fits TRBD1 or TRBD2 (5 bases each). V was shortened by 5 bases and J by 6 bases, with 17 bases between the two germline ends. Germline values: CDR1 SGHAT, CDR2 FQDESV (reference sequence). This CDR3 region has 15 residues. CDR3 sequence: CASSNTGTPGNEQFF. The CDR3 nucleotides are TGTGCCAGCAGCAACACCGGGACGCCCGGCAATGAGCAGTTCTTC.

This clone has a handful of counts. The genes are TRBV6-2 or TRBV6-3 and TRBJ2-7, with no clear D. Germline values: CDR1 MNHEY, CDR2 SVGEGT. The CDR3 runs 14 residues. Trimming removed 0 bases from V and 1 base from J, with 7 bases in between. This CDR3 is CASSYSTESYEQYF. The CDR3 nucleotides are TGTGCCAGCAGTTACTCGACGGAGTCCTACGAGCAGTACTTC.

The chain recombines TRBV20-1 with TRBJ1-3, with D possibly matching TRBD1 (5 bases). Deletions cut 6 bases from V and 4 bases from J, with 10 bases between. The CDR3 is made up of 12 amino acids. Germline CDR1 and CDR2: DFQATT and SNEGSKA (reference sequence). CDR3 loop: CSARDGGNTIYF. DNA of the CDR3: TGCAGTGCCCGGGACGGAGGAAACACCATATATTTT.

This clone has only a few counts. The V gene is TRBV15, the J gene TRBJ2-7, with 8 bases identical to TRBD1. From germline, CDR1 is LNHNV and CDR2 YYDKDF (reference sequence). The CDR3 sequence is 14 residues long. The trim removed 5 bases at V and 1 base at J, leaving 4 bases unmatched. Here the CDR3 DNA reads TGTGCCACCAGCGTCGACAGGGGTTCCTACGAGCAGTACTTC. This gives the protein CATSVDRGSYEQYF. The whole variable domain, filled in from reference TRBV15 and TRBJ2-7, reads DAMVIQNPRYQVTQFGKPVTLSCSQTLNHNVMYWYQQKSSQAPKLLFHYYDKDFNNEADTPDNFQSRRPNTSFCFLDIRSPGLGDTAMYLCATSVDRGSYEQYFGPGTRLTVT.